This TCR beta chain was found in a study of OX40 agonist ivuxolimab in advanced cancers. Study details: Three patients responded partially, comprising one with hepatocellular carcinoma and two with cutaneous melanoma.

Notes on this clone: Antigen unknown.

V was pared by 6 bases and J by 3 bases, with 17 bases between. CDR1 MNHNY and CDR2 SVGAGI come from the germline V gene (reference sequence). The CDR3 is 15 residues long. Profiled with immunoSEQ multiplex PCR; TCRdb holds only in-frame clones, not every one. This table has approximately 60,000 clones, under 95% appearing once. Whole-study findings and limits: At 0.1 to 3.0 mg/kg and by week 6, clonal expansion occurred in CD4+ and CD8+ blood T cells. Not determined was the antigen specificity of the expanded peripheral T cells.

The chain is built from TRBV6-6 and TRBJ1-1; D is perhaps TRBD1 (6 bases). This specimen was CD4+ or CD8+ T cells sorted from blood, taken in a trial of the OX40 agonist ivuxolimab. The TCR comes from an adult with an advanced solid tumor such as melanoma, head and neck, liver or kidney cancer. CDR3 sequence (DNA): TGTGCCAGCAGACCTCAGGGGCAAGTGTACACTGAAGCTTTCTTT. This codes for CASRPQGQVYTEAFF.